This entry features one TCR beta chain sequence. These data originate in a study of beta chain features in type 1 diabetes. Sequencing targeted expressed TCRB transcripts, as all isolated RNA had been reverse transcribed. TCRdb keeps only in-frame clones here, not all; method: immunoSEQ multiplex PCR. The profile shows 200,000 to 250,000 clones, roughly 13% of them singletons. Trimming took 3 bases from V and 4 from J, leaving 12 bases between them. The germline CDR1 and CDR2 sequences are MNHNS and SASEGT. The CDR3 length is 14 residues. The chain combines TRBV6-1 with TRBJ1-2; possible D gene TRBD1, 5 bases. The source is a woman aged 40 to 49 in good health. Sequences were obtained from naive CD4+ T cells from blood. CDR3 in amino acids: CASSEGQGIYGYTF. CDR3 in DNA: TGTGCCAGCAGTGAGGGGCAGGGCATCTATGGCTACACCTTC.